The clone carrying this T cell receptor beta chain was recorded a few times. As yet, its antigen is unknown. The junction had 14 bases not matched to a gene; V was cut back by 10 bases and J by 1 base. The CDR3 loop spans 16 amino acids. Germline lookup yields CDR1 KGHSH and CDR2 LQKENI. This sample is drawn from a study of T cells in Graves' hyperthyroidism and ophthalmopathy. Whole-study context: Peripheral blood specimens were obtained at initial diagnosis, prior to any treatment. Study-level results: Clonotypes that were expanded in thyroid above 0.001 mostly appeared in blood too. In simple terms, a model built on 13 V-J features told ophthalmopathy apart from stable hyperthyroidism.

There were TCR beta CDR3 regions amplified from RNA transcripts. The primer set for the first-round RT-PCR of the TCR CDR3 was HTBI. In TCRdb, the multiplex PCR reads were re-called with MiXCR into one record per CDR3 protein. This sample has approximately 400,000 distinct CDR3 sequences, with 15% to 20% found just once. Source material: blood. This chain connects TRBV18 to TRBJ1-1, with 8 bases matching TRBD1. This receptor was identified in a woman under 30 with Graves' hyperthyroidism. The CDR3 sequence is CATSVRGTGGNTEAFF. For the CDR3, the DNA is TGTGCCACCTCCGTTAGGGGTACAGGGGGGAACACTGAAGCTTTCTTT.